These 10 T cell receptor beta chains originate from one sample sequenced in a study of blood T cell repertoires in COVID-19. Assay: immunoSEQ multiplex PCR; the TCRdb copy retains only in-frame clones and omits some. The sample holds under 250,000 clones, 75% to 85% seen once. The source material was peripheral blood. These receptors came from a man aged 50-60 years with COVID-19, enrolled during active disease.

The rearrangement uses TRBV5-6 and TRBJ1-5; possible D gene TRBD1, 5 bases. The CDR3 spans 16 residues. The germline V gene encodes CDR1 SGHDT and CDR2 YYEEEE. V was clipped by 0 bases and J by 7 bases, with 17 bases between them. Here the CDR3 DNA reads TGTGCCAGCAGCTTGGCCGGGGGGACCGGGCGCCAGCCCCAGCATTTT. It translates to CASSLAGGTGRQPQHF.

This chain joins TRBV7-8 and TRBJ2-2, with TRBD2 identical over 9 bases. This CDR3 contains 15 residues. J lost 5 bases, V lost 3 bases, and 4 bases had no gene match. Germline V lookup: CDR1 SGHVS, CDR2 FQNEAQ. CDR3 in DNA: TGTGCCAGCAGCTTTGGCGGGGGGGCAACCGGGGAGCTGTTTTTT. Amino acid sequence: CASSFGGGATGELFF.

CDR3 sequence: CASSLGRDQPQHF. CDR3 coding DNA: TGTGCCAGCAGCTTAGGCAGGGATCAGCCCCAGCATTTT. The chain links TRBV7-2 to TRBJ1-5, with TRBD1 as a possible D gene (5 bases). This CDR3 region has 13 residues. V lost 1 base and J lost 5, with 6 bases in between. CDR1 SGHTA and CDR2 FQGNSA come from the germline V gene.

The V call is TRBV7-2, the J call TRBJ1-3; no clear D gene. The germline gives CDR1 SGHTA, CDR2 FQGNSA. This CDR3 is built from 15 residues. Trimming left V 1 base short and J 0 bases short, with 7 bases between. The CDR3 DNA sequence: TGTGCCAGCAGCTTAGTAGGGAGCTCTGGAAACACCATATATTTT. Its translation is CASSLVGSSGNTIYF. The whole variable domain, remainder taken from reference TRBV7-2 and TRBJ1-3, is GAGVSQSPSNKVTEKGKDVELRCDPISGHTALYWYRQSLGQGLEFLIYFQGNSAPDKSGLPSDRFSAERTGGSVSTLTIQRTQQEDSAVYLCASSLVGSSGNTIYFGEGSWLTVV.

For the CDR3, the DNA is TGTGCCAGCAGTTATCTCCCTAGCTCCTACGAGCAGTACTTC. As protein: CASSYLPSSYEQYF. V gene TRBV6-5 combines with J gene TRBJ2-7; unclear D gene. Germline CDR1 MNHEY, CDR2 SVGAGI. This CDR3 is built from 14 residues. The V end lost 3 bases, the J end lost 0 bases, and 9 bases lay between the germline ends.

About this clone itself: At one end, the junction sequence differs from germline, possibly due to a read error. This chain connects TRBV7-7 to TRBJ1-5; the match to TRBD1 covers 8 bases. Germline CDR1 SSHAT, CDR2 FNYEAQ (reference sequence). CDR3 size: 16 residues. CDR3: CASTPGAGGANQPQHF. The DNA of the CDR3 is TGTGCTAGCACCCCAGGGGCAGGGGGCGCGAATCAGCCCCAGCATTTT. The full variable domain, rest sourced from reference TRBV7-7 and TRBJ1-5, is GAGVSQSPRYKVTKRGQDVTLRCDPISSHATLYWYQQALGQGPEFLTYFNYEAQPDKSGLPSDRFSAERPEGSISTLTIQRTEQRDSAMYRCASTPGAGGANQPQHFGDGTRLSIL.

Here the CDR3 reads CASSIGQRGYEQYF. The CDR3 DNA is TGTGCCAGCAGCATTGGACAGAGGGGCTACGAGCAGTACTTC. The chain joins TRBV5-6 to TRBJ2-7; D might be TRBD1 (6 bases). With 4 bases removed from V and 3 bases from J, the gap between germline ends came to 14 bases. CDR1 is SGHDT, CDR2 YYEEEE, per germline. CDR3 size: 14 residues.

The chain combines TRBV7-8 with TRBJ1-3; no clear D gene. Germline assignment: CDR1 SGHVS and CDR2 FQNEAQ. The CDR3 is 12 residues long. Trimming took 3 bases from V and 4 from J, leaving 4 bases between them. This CDR3 is CASSFSGNTIYF. CDR3 DNA: TGTGCCAGCAGCTTCTCCGGAAACACCATATATTTT.

The chain has TRBV24-1 and TRBJ2-2, with 10 bases matching TRBD2. Germline V gene data show CDR1 as KGHDR and CDR2 as SFDVKD. This CDR3 spans 16 amino acids. Trimming removed 5 bases from V and 4 bases from J; junction bases left unmatched: 6. For the CDR3, the DNA is TGTGCCACCAGTGGCAGTAGCGGGGGGTTCACCGGGGAGCTGTTTTTT. Amino acid sequence: CATSGSSGGFTGELFF.

The chain recombines TRBV29-1 with TRBJ2-3, with 9 bases identical to TRBD1. The ends lost 5 bases at V and 4 bases at J; junction bases unmatched: 10. CDR3 length equals 15 residues. The germline V gene has CDR1 SQVTM and CDR2 ANQGSEA. The CDR3 reads CSVKGQGGSADTQYF. In DNA form, the CDR3 reads TGCAGCGTTAAGGGACAGGGAGGGAGCGCAGATACGCAGTATTTT.